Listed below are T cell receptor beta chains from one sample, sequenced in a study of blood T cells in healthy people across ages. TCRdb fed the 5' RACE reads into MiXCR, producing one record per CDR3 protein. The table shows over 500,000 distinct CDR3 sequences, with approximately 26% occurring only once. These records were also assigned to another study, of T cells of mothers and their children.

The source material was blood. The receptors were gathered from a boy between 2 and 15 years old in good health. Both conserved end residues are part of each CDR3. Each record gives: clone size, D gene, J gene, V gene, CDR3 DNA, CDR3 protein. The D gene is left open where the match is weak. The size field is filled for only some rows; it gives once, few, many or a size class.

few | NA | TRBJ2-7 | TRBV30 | TGTGCCTGGAGTGCCGAACAGGTTAAAGAGCAGTACTTC | CAWSAEQVKEQYF
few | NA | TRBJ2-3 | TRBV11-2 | TGTGCCAGCAGCCATATCACAGATACGCAGTATTTT | CASSHITDTQYF
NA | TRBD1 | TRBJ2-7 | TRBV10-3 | TGTGCCATCAGTGGACGACAGGGGCCGTCCTACGAGCAGTACTTC | CAISGRQGPSYEQYF
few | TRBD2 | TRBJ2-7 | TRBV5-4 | TGTGCCAGCAGCCCGGGGGGGGCGGCAACCTACGAGCAGTACTTC | CASSPGGAATYEQYF
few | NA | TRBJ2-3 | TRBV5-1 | TGCGCCAGCAGCTGGCGGGACACCACAGATACGCAGTATTTT | CASSWRDTTDTQYF
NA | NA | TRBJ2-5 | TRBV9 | TGTGCCAGCAGTTCCCCACAGGGATTTGAGACCCAGTACTTC | CASSSPQGFETQYF
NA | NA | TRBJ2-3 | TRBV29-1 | TGCAGCGGAATGTTCGATACGCAGTATTTT | CSGMFDTQYF
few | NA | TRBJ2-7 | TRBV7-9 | TGTGCCAGCAGCTCGGACAATTACGAGCAGTACTTC | CASSSDNYEQYF
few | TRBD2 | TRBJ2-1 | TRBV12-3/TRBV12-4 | TGTGCCAGCAGAACCCTAGCGGGAGCCTACAATGAGCAGTTCTTC | CASRTLAGAYNEQFF
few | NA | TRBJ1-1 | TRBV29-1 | TGCAGCGCACTGGGACCGAACACTGAAGCTTTCTTT | CSALGPNTEAFF
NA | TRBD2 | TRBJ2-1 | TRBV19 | TGTGCCAGTAGTATCGGGATAGCGGGGGGGACCGAGCAGTTCTTC | CASSIGIAGGTEQFF
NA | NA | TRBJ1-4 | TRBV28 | TGTGCCAGCACCCTCGACTGGAGTTCCACTAATGAAAAACTGTTTTTT | CASTLDWSSTNEKLFF
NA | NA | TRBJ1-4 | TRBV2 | TGTGCCAGCAGTGATGTGGGGAGGAATGAAAAACTGTTTTTT | CASSDVGRNEKLFF
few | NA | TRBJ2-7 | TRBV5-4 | TGTGCCAGCAGCTCAGGGCACTCTCCCTACGAGCAGTACTTC | CASSSGHSPYEQYF
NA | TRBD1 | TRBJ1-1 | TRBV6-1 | TGTGCCAGCAGTGAAGAGGACAGGGATTACACTGAAGCTTTCTTT | CASSEEDRDYTEAFF
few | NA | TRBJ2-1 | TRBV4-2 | TGTGCCAGCAGCCAAATGGGGGCAAGACGCAATGAGCAGTTCTTC | CASSQMGARRNEQFF
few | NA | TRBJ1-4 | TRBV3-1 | TGTGCCAGCAGCCAAACTTTAGCTCGGGGTGAAAAACTGTTTTTT | CASSQTLARGEKLFF
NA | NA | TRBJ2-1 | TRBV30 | TGTGCCTGGGATGCCCGGGGTGAGCAGTTCTTC | CAWDARGEQFF
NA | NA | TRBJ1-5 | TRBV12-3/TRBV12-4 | TGTGCCAGCAGTTTCGGGGGGCATAGCAATCAGCCCCAGCATTTT | CASSFGGHSNQPQHF
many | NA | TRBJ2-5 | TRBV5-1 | TGCGCCAGCAGCTTAGGGGTGCAAGAGACCCAGTACTTC | CASSLGVQETQYF
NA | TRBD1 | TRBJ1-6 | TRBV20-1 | TGCAGTGTTAGTACAGGGGTAAATTCACCCCTCCACTTT | CSVSTGVNSPLHF
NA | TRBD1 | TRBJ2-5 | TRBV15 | TGTGCCACCAGCGGACGGACAGGGACCACCACCAGGGAGACCCAGTACTTC | CATSGRTGTTTRETQYF
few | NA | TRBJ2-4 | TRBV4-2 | TGTGCCAGCCCCTTTGCCAGGGAAGGCTTGGGATCCAAAAACATTCAGTACTTC | CASPFAREGLGSKNIQYF
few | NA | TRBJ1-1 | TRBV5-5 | TGTGCCAGCAGCTTGAGGGGGGGAGTGAACACTGAAGCTTTCTTT | CASSLRGGVNTEAFF
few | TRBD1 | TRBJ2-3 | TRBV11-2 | TGTGCCAGCAGCACCGGACAGGGGCCGAGCACAGATACGCAGTATTTT | CASSTGQGPSTDTQYF
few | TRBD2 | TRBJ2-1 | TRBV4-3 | TGCGCCAGCAGCCAAGAACTAGCGGGAGGCTCCTACTACAATGAGCAGTTCTTC | CASSQELAGGSYYNEQFF
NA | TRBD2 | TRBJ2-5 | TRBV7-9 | TGTGCCAGCAGCTTAGGTCGCCTAGCGGGAGTAGAGACCCAGTACTTC | CASSLGRLAGVETQYF